This T cell receptor beta chain was recovered during a study of identical twins. Whole-study findings and limits: Not following the same donors, the study drew its conclusions from cross-sectional statistical analysis. Sequences that were out-of-frame, alpha and twin-shared displayed an excess of low generation probability. Partial confounding of zero-insertion analyses by invariant MAIT and iNKT cells was possible.

CDR1 and CDR2 from the germline V gene are KGHSH and LQKENI. Deletions cut 3 bases from V and 4 bases from J, with 14 bases between. This CDR3 has 15 residues. In its sample, this clonotype was seen a few times. Its antigen is undetermined. A universal primer site arose from template switching, and cDNA bore unique molecular identifiers. TCRdb reprocessed the 5' RACE reads with MiXCR, giving one entry per CDR3 protein. Among approximately 220,000 distinct CDR3 sequences listed, about 7.5% were seen once. The same data also went into a second study, on yellow fever vaccine responses in identical twins.

Material for sequencing was memory (CD45RO+) T cells sorted from blood. This chain joins TRBV18 and TRBJ2-3; D uncertain. This clonotype was obtained from a woman aged 18-29 years in good health. The CDR3 reads CASSPLPSNADTQYF. The DNA of the CDR3 is TGTGCCAGCTCACCCCTCCCAAGTAACGCAGATACGCAGTATTTT.